This TCR beta chain was sequenced during a study (dated by TCRdb to between 2014 and 2016). General notes on the study: Whether tumor-infiltrating Tregs in breast cancer are recruited from blood Tregs or converted in situ from other CD4+ T cell subsets was tested.

Its CDR3 holds 12 amino acids, cysteine through phenylalanine. CDR3 DNA only is kept here, 36 bases in frame from base 1. V gives up 6 bases and J gives up 1 base, and the segment between their germline ends measures 3 bases. The Miltenyi Naive CD4+ T Cell Isolation kit was used to purify naive CD4+ T cells, and CD25 microbeads were used to remove Tregs. Tregs, naive and memory CD4+ T cells from tumor, blood and ipsilateral draining lymph nodes of five breast cancer patients underwent full-length TCR alpha and beta sequencing. Tumor tissue and lymph nodes obtained by ipsilateral axillary dissection were perfused with PBS, cut into small pieces and digested using collagenase I and hyaluronidase. FACS confirmed that the sorted cell populations were more than 90% pure. Amplification of full-length TCR variable regions was done by 5' RACE PCR using constant-region reverse primers, and this step was followed by semi-nested PCR with Nested Universal Primer A. The ReliaPrep RNA Cell Miniprep System was used to extract total RNA, which was then reverse transcribed into 5'RACE-ready cDNA with the SMARTer RACE 5'/3' Kit. Multiplex adaptors were used to barcode full-length TCR alpha and beta libraries, and the barcoded libraries were sequenced on an Illumina MiSeq. The original methods were these. For each of nine subset-tissue groups, sequencing data from the five patients were combined, and the groups were compared by unsupervised clustering of TCR gene usage. The Morisita-Horn index, with shared sequences weighted by their contribution to each repertoire, was used to calculate repertoire similarity. TCRdb trimmed public reads at Q25 via fastp, called clones via MiXCR and kept in-frame beta chains. When rows share a CDR3 protein, they turn into one entry using the most common DNA and genes. TCRdb assigned the V and J calls; the authors' analysis was not used. The table for this sample lists roughly 56,000 distinct CDR3 sequences; about 31% of them were counted only once. The ten largest clones add up to roughly 2.1% of the sample.

This clonotype appeared a few times. Its antigen is unknown. No base qualities exist here, and no much larger clone lies one base off it. What the authors observed across the whole study: The larger-cohort validation was restricted to a single TCR beta V-J rearrangement rather than whole repertoires. In terms of TCR gene usage, tumor memory CD4+ T cells clustered together with blood and lymph node memory CD4+ cells, as well as with lymph node naive CD4+ cells. The greatest overlap of tumor-infiltrating Treg TCR alpha and beta sequences was observed with tumor naive CD4+ T cells, followed by blood naive CD4+ T cells.

The receptor comes from a female donor with breast cancer. Sequences were obtained from tumor-infiltrating naive CD4+ T cells sorted from the breast tumor. Interpreted using the paper, the cell subset or site label stands for: naive CD4+ T cells, CD4+CD45RA+CD25-. This sequence uses TRBV12-3 or TRBV12-4 and TRBJ2-2; the D gene assignment is ambiguous. The sequenced DNA: TGTGCCAGCAGCAAGAACACCGGGGAGCTGTTTTTT. The resulting protein is CASSKNTGELFF.